The 3 T cell receptor beta chains below were found in one sample sequenced in a study of T cell responses to AZD1222 COVID-19 vaccine. TCRdb's table, derived via immunoSEQ multiplex PCR, lists solely in-frame clones and lacks some. Counted here are fewer than 85,000 clones, roughly nine tenths occurring once; the ten biggest clones make up 7% to 8.5%. The source was peripheral blood, collected on day 0 of MenACWY control vaccination. Source of these receptors: an adult in good health.

The chain is built from TRBV28 and TRBJ1-2; a possible D gene is TRBD1 (5 bases). The CDR3 is 14 residues long. Germline V gene lookup returns CDR1 MDHEN and CDR2 SYDVKM. V was trimmed by 6 bases and J by 0 bases, leaving 11 bases between them. Here the CDR3 reads CASRPGTPNYGYTF. The CDR3 DNA is TGTGCCAGCAGACCCGGGACCCCTAACTATGGCTACACCTTC.

V usage is TRBV5-1 and J usage is TRBJ1-1; D is possibly TRBD1 (5 bases). The germline gives CDR1 SGHRS, CDR2 YFSETQ. The ends were cut back, 0 bases at V and 0 bases at J, with 12 bases in the middle. This CDR3 spans 16 amino acids. CDR3 sequence (DNA): TGCGCCAGCAGCTTGGGGCAGGGCCAAATGAACACTGAAGCTTTCTTT. Translated: CASSLGQGQMNTEAFF.

This clone appeared once. The J gene is TRBJ1-4, the V gene TRBV18; D unresolved. From germline, CDR1 is KGHSH and CDR2 LQKENI. V shed 3 bases and J shed 5 bases, with 7 bases lying between them. The CDR3 runs 13 residues. The CDR3 loop reads CASSPRANEKLFF. CDR3 bases: TGTGCCAGCTCACCCCGGGCGAATGAAAAACTGTTTTTT. The complete variable domain, with remaining parts taken from reference TRBV18 and TRBJ1-4, reads NAGVMQNPRHLVRRRGQEARLRCSPMKGHSHVYWYRQLPEEGLKFMVYLQKENIIDESGMPKERFSAEFPKEGPSILRIQQVVRGDSAAYFCASSPRANEKLFFGSGTQLSVL.